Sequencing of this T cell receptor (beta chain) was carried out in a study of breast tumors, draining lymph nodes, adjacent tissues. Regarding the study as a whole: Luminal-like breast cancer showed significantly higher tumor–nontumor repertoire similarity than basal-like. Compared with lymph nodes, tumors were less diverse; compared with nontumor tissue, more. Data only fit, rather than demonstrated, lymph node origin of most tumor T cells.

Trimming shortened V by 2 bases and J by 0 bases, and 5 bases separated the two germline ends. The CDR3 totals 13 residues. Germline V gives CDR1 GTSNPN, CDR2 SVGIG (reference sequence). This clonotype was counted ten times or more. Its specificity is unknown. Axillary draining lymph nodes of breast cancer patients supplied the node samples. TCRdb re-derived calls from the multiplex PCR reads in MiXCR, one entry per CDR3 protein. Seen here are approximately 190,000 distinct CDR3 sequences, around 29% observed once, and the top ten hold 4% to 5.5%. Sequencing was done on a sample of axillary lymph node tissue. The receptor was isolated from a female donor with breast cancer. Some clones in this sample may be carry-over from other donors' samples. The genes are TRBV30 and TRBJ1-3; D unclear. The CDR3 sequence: CAWSLASGNTIYF. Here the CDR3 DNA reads TGTGCCTGGAGTTTGGCCTCTGGAAACACCATATATTTT.